Given below is one T cell receptor beta chain in context. No antigen is known for it. This sample was taken from a study of lymphopenia after photon versus proton radiotherapy. Study observations and caveats: In patients who died, overall survival fell as post-nadir TCR diversity dropped more.

Trimming removed 3 bases from V and 1 base from J; junction bases left unmatched: 9. Germline CDR1 SGDLS, CDR2 YYNGEE. The CDR3 spans 16 residues. Data came from immunoSEQ multiplex PCR; TCRdb stores just in-frame clones and leaves some out. The repertoire holds under 35,000 clones, with over 75% as singletons. Sequenced here: peripheral blood, sampled from a patient treated with proton-based radiotherapy. J is TRBJ2-5 and V is TRBV9; 7 nucleotides line up with TRBD2. The clonotype originates from a woman between 65 and 79 years old with pancreatic cancer. The CDR3 protein is CASSAWGGSPQETQYF. The CDR3, as DNA: TGTGCCAGCAGCGCGTGGGGGGGGTCTCCCCAAGAGACCCAGTACTTC.